These 15 T cell receptor beta chains originate from one sample sequenced in a study of blood T cell repertoires in COVID-19. The repertoire was sequenced with immunoSEQ multiplex PCR; TCRdb's copy has only in-frame clones and lacks some. This table has 150,000 to 160,000 clones, approximately 82% appearing once. The sequenced material came from peripheral blood. These receptors originate from a woman in her forties or fifties with acute or convalescent COVID-19.

The chain joins TRBV7-2 to TRBJ1-1; weak D call: TRBD1 (5 bases). Germline-derived CDR1 and CDR2 are SGHTA and FQGNSA. V was pared by 3 bases and J by 7 bases, with 12 bases between. This CDR3 is built from 13 residues. The CDR3, as DNA: TGTGCCAGCAGCTTGGAGGGACGGGGTGAAGCTTTCTTT. Its translation: CASSLEGRGEAFF. Full variable domain (rest looked up from reference TRBV7-2 and TRBJ1-1): GAGVSQSPSNKVTEKGKDVELRCDPISGHTALYWYRQSLGQGLEFLIYFQGNSAPDKSGLPSDRFSAERTGGSVSTLTIQRTQQEDSAVYLCASSLEGRGEAFFGQGTRLTVV.

Here the CDR3 DNA reads TGTGCCAGTAGTCTCAGGATAGCTAACTATGGCTACACCTTC. The encoded protein is CASSLRIANYGYTF. The chain combines TRBV19 with TRBJ1-2; no clear D. Germline V lookup: CDR1 LNHDA, CDR2 SQIVND (reference sequence). V dropped 5 bases and J dropped 0 bases, with 10 bases sitting between them. The CDR3 loop spans 14 amino acids.

This clone was recorded once. V and J are TRBV5-5 and TRBJ2-3, with a weak D call TRBD2 (6 bases). CDR3 length equals 19 residues. From germline, CDR1 is SGHKS and CDR2 YYEKEE (reference sequence). V lost 1 base and J 0 bases, leaving 21 bases between the germline ends. The CDR3, as DNA: TGTGCCAGCAGCTTGAGATTTTGGGGAGGCGTTGGAAGCACAGATACGCAGTATTTT. The encoded protein is CASSLRFWGGVGSTDTQYF. Full variable domain (outside the CDR3, taken from reference TRBV5-5 and TRBJ2-3): DAGVTQSPTHLIKTRGQQVTLRCSPISGHKSVSWYQQVLGQGPQFIFQYYEKEERGRGNFPDRFSARQFPNYSSELNVNALLLGDSALYLCASSLRFWGGVGSTDTQYFGPGTRLTVL.

The chain uses TRBV5-4 and TRBJ1-2, with a possible D match to TRBD1 (6 bases). V gave up 4 bases and J gave up 5 bases, with 18 bases separating them. The V gene's germline CDR1 is SGHNT and CDR2 YYREEE (reference sequence). This CDR3 has 15 residues. The CDR3 DNA reads TGTGCCAGCAGCGCTGCCGGGACAAGTTTATATGGCTACACCTTC. Translating it yields CASSAAGTSLYGYTF.

This chain joins TRBV2 and TRBJ2-2; a weak D match, TRBD1 (5 bases). The CDR3 extends over 14 amino acids. Germline lookup yields CDR1 SNHLY and CDR2 FYNNEI. The V and J ends lost 6 bases and 4 bases respectively, with 12 bases between them. CDR3 protein: CASRSREITGELFF. The DNA of the CDR3 is TGTGCCAGCAGAAGCAGGGAAATCACCGGGGAGCTGTTTTTT. Full variable domain (missing parts from reference TRBV2 and TRBJ2-2): EPEVTQTPSHQVTQMGQEVILRCVPISNHLYFYWYRQILGQKVEFLVSFYNNEISEKSEIFDDQFSVERPDGSNFTLKIRSTKLEDSAMYFCASRSREITGELFFGEGSRLTVL.

The chain couples TRBV7-2 to TRBJ1-3, with D perhaps TRBD1 (6 bases). Germline V CDR1 and CDR2: SGHTA, FQGNSA. The CDR3 runs 17 residues. V lost 4 bases to trimming and J lost 0 bases, with 16 bases between them. The CDR3 DNA follows: TGTGCCAGCAGCTCGAAACAGGGTATTCTCTCTGGAAACACCATATATTTT. Translation gives CASSSKQGILSGNTIYF.

The rearrangement uses TRBV20-1 and TRBJ1-2, with unresolved D. The CDR3 extends over 9 amino acids. V shed 4 bases and J shed 8 bases, with 5 bases lying between them. Germline CDR1 reads DFQATT; CDR2 reads SNEGSKA (reference sequence). For the CDR3, the DNA is TGCAGTGCTACGAGGGGCTACACCTTC. This sequence encodes CSATRGYTF.

This clone was observed a handful of times. This chain joins TRBV4-2 and TRBJ2-1; the match to TRBD2 covers 10 bases. From germline, CDR1 is LGHNA and CDR2 YNFKEQ. This CDR3 region has 15 residues. The J segment lost 7 bases and the V segment lost 1 base, leaving 4 bases of the junction unmatched. CDR3 nucleotide sequence: TGTGCCAGCAGCCAAGCACTAGCGGGGAGGAATGAGCAGTTCTTC. Amino acid sequence: CASSQALAGRNEQFF.

A few counts support this clone. J is TRBJ1-5 and V is TRBV27; D unresolved. V lost 4 bases to trimming and J lost 4 bases, with 2 bases between them. CDR1 is MNHEY, CDR2 SMNVEV, per germline (reference sequence). The CDR3 length is 11 residues. The CDR3 loop reads CASSSNQPQHF. The DNA of the CDR3 is TGTGCCAGCAGTTCTAATCAGCCCCAGCATTTT.

V gene TRBV9 combines with J gene TRBJ1-6; TRBD1 is a possible D gene (5 bases). The germline CDR1 and CDR2 sequences are SGDLS and YYNGEE. This CDR3 comprises 15 residues. The V end lost 0 bases, the J end lost 10 bases, and 14 bases lay between the germline ends. CDR3 protein: CASSVEPGGVSPLHF. The CDR3 coding sequence is TGTGCCAGCAGCGTAGAGCCGGGAGGGGTGTCACCCCTCCACTTT.

The CDR3 protein is CASSYLPGQGNYGYTF. DNA for the CDR3: TGTGCCAGCAGTTACCTCCCGGGACAGGGGAACTATGGCTACACCTTC. The chain couples TRBV6-2 or TRBV6-3 to TRBJ1-2; 10 positions match TRBD1. The ends lost 2 bases at V and 2 bases at J; junction bases unmatched: 5. Germline CDR1 reads MNHEY; CDR2 reads SVGEGT. The CDR3 contains 16 residues.

This sequence joins TRBV5-1 and TRBJ2-5; 11 bases fit TRBD2. The CDR3 totals 15 residues. Unmatched junction bases numbered 9, after V lost 7 bases and J lost 4 bases. Germline V gene data show CDR1 as SGHRS and CDR2 as YFSETQ. CDR3 loop: CASFLAGGPGETQYF. CDR3 sequence (DNA): TGCGCCAGCTTCTTAGCGGGGGGGCCGGGAGAGACCCAGTACTTC.

The J gene is TRBJ1-5, the V gene TRBV28; D is unresolved. The CDR3 sequence is 14 residues long. Germline V gene sequence: CDR1 MDHEN, CDR2 SYDVKM. V was shortened by 6 bases and J by 4 bases, with 13 bases between the two germline ends. CDR3 region: CASSQTSSNQPQHF. The CDR3 region has the DNA TGTGCCAGCAGCCAGACATCCTCGAATCAGCCCCAGCATTTT. The whole variable domain, filled in from reference TRBV28 and TRBJ1-5, reads DVKVTQSSRYLVKRTGEKVFLECVQDMDHENMFWYRQDPGLGLRLIYFSYDVKMKEKGDIPEGYSVSREKKERFSLILESASTNQTSMYLCASSQTSSNQPQHFGDGTRLSIL.

This rearrangement joins TRBV4-2 to TRBJ1-6; a weak D match, TRBD1 (6 bases). This CDR3 is built from 14 residues. Trimming shortened V by 5 bases and J by 7 bases, and 12 bases separated the two germline ends. Germline-derived CDR1 and CDR2 are LGHNA and YNFKEQ. The CDR3 DNA is TGTGCCAGCAGCTCAGGGGAGTTAAATTCACCCCTCCACTTT. Encoded protein: CASSSGELNSPLHF.

This chain uses TRBV6-2 or TRBV6-3 with TRBJ2-1; D not certain. The germline V and J ends were trimmed by 4 bases and 3 bases, with 22 bases remaining between them. Germline V gene data show CDR1 as MNHEY and CDR2 as SVGEGT. The CDR3 spans 18 residues. The CDR3 sequence is CASSLGLLLSLLYNEQFF. CDR3 in DNA: TGTGCCAGCAGTTTGGGCCTATTACTCTCCCTCCTCTACAATGAGCAGTTCTTC.